This TCR beta chain was documented in a study of T-cell reconstitution after alpha-beta-depleted transplantation in children (dated by TCRdb to 2016 to 2017). Notes on the research overall: T-cell immune reconstitution after TCRalphabeta/CD19-depleted allogeneic hematopoietic cell transplantation in children was quantitatively tracked in the study by means of TCR repertoire profiling.

This clonotype was counted at least ten times. No cognate antigen has been identified for it. The input lacks base qualities; no much larger clone sits a single base away. The library relied on PCR. TCRdb lists the instrument as Illumina HiSeq 2500. To normalize quantification of the TCRbeta repertoire, the TCR libraries were built with molecular barcoding that relied on unique molecular identifiers. TCRdb reprocessing: public reads trimmed at Q25 with fastp, clones called with MiXCR, in-frame beta chains kept. Each CDR3 protein gets just one entry, which takes the most common genes and DNA from the rows behind it. This sample has hundreds of thousands of distinct CDR3 sequences in its table, and roughly 17% of those were observed once. Of the sample, around 0.96% is held by the ten largest clones. From cysteine to phenylalanine, the CDR3 is 14 amino acids long. The sequence is cut down to CDR3 DNA, 42 bases in frame from base 1. CDR1 and CDR2 are read off the germline V gene as SQVTM and ANQGSEA. Trimmed from V: 2 bases; trimmed from J: 5 bases; junction bases lacking a gene match: 6.

The sequence joins TRBV29-1 to TRBJ2-3, with TRBD2 identical over 8 junction bases. The sequence was collected from a human donor who donated a stem cell graft to a child with acute myeloid leukemia. This sample comprised PBMCs from the stem cell graft donor, obtained from the stem cell graft. The CDR3 amino acid sequence is: CSVELLAVGDTQYF. The bases read TGCAGCGTTGAATTACTAGCGGTGGGAGATACGCAGTATTTT.